The rows below give T cell receptor beta chains drawn from one sample of a study of T cells in Graves' hyperthyroidism and ophthalmopathy. TCRdb redid the calling of the multiplex PCR reads with MiXCR, one entry per CDR3 protein. The sample gives roughly 640,000 distinct CDR3 sequences, 16% of which show up once; 2.5% to 4% is in the top ten. Sequenced: blood. The receptors derive from a woman aged 35 to 49 with Graves' ophthalmopathy. Both conserved end residues are part of each CDR3. A D gene is named only where the DNA matches it firmly. The size field is filled for only some rows; it gives once, few, many or a size class.

TRBJ2-1,-,TRBV10-3,many,TGTGCCATCAGTGGTCGTGACAATGAGCAGTTCTTC,CAISGRDNEQFF
TRBJ2-1,-,TRBV20-1,few,TGCAGTGCTAGATTCGAGAAGCGGGAGCAGTTCTTC,CSARFEKREQFF
TRBJ2-7,TRBD2,TRBV2,many,TGTGCCAGCAGTTTGACTAGCGGGAGCAGGGAGCAGTACTTC,CASSLTSGSREQYF
TRBJ1-1,TRBD1,TRBV6-1,many,TGTGCCAGCAGGAAAGGACAGGGGAACACTGAAGCTTTCTTT,CASRKGQGNTEAFF
TRBJ1-2,-,TRBV7-9,-,TGTGCCAGCAGCTTTTGGGACCTTAACTATGGCTACACCTTC,CASSFWDLNYGYTF
TRBJ2-2,-,TRBV28,few,TGTGCCAGCAGTTTACCCAGGACTTCTACCGGGGAGCTGTTTTTT,CASSLPRTSTGELFF
TRBJ1-2,TRBD1,TRBV20-1,many,TGCAGTGCCCGACAGGGGCTAAACTATGGCTACACCTTC,CSARQGLNYGYTF
TRBJ2-4,-,TRBV12-3/TRBV12-4,few,TGTGCCAGCGCGGACAAAAACATTCAGTACTTC,CASADKNIQYF
TRBJ2-5,TRBD1,TRBV9,-,TGTGCCAGCAGCGTAGTTTCCGGGACAGGTCAAGAGACCCAGTACTTC,CASSVVSGTGQETQYF
TRBJ1-1,-,TRBV7-9,-,TGTGCCAGCAGCTTAGCCCGGGGGCTCGGTGAAGCTTTCTTT,CASSLARGLGEAFF
TRBJ2-1,-,TRBV10-3,few,TGTGCCATCAGTGGGACAGAGAACTACAATGAGCAGTTCTTC,CAISGTENYNEQFF
TRBJ2-3,-,TRBV20-1,few,TGCAGTGTTGTGGGGGGTCCTAACACAGATACGCAGTATTTT,CSVVGGPNTDTQYF
TRBJ2-5,TRBD2,TRBV12-3/TRBV12-4,-,TGTGCCAGCAGTTTAGAGGGGCGGGGGGGCCAGGAGACCCAGTACTTC,CASSLEGRGGQETQYF
TRBJ2-7,TRBD1,TRBV7-9,many,TGTGCCAGCAGCGAGCAGGGGGCCACCTACGAGCAGTACTTC,CASSEQGATYEQYF
TRBJ1-2,-,TRBV20-1,-,TGCAGTGCTAGAGGGCCCAGGGGAAATGTGCCTGATACCGACTATGGCTACACCTTC,CSARGPRGNVPDTDYGYTF